This T cell receptor (beta chain) derives from a study of follicular helper T cells after annual influenza vaccination. The wider study: After each seasonal flu vaccination, blood came on days 0, 7 and 28. Study-wide results and limits: Recurrent ICOS+CD38+ cTfh clonotypes included tetramer and AIM influenza-specific ones.

The sample holds a few counts of this clone. The target antigen is unknown. An end of the junction does not agree with germline; a read error may underlie this. The repertoire was sequenced with immunoSEQ multiplex PCR; TCRdb's copy has only in-frame clones and lacks some. The sample lists several thousand clones, 80% to 90% occurring once. The CDR3 extends over 14 amino acids. Germline CDR1 and CDR2: SSHAT and FNYEAQ (reference sequence). Time point of the sample: 2014-2015 season, 7 days after vaccination. ICOS+CD38+ and ICOS-CD38- fractions were sorted from non-naive CD4+CXCR5+PD-1+ cells. This receptor was identified in an adult who received the influenza vaccine. Sequenced material: CXCR5+ CD38- circulating T follicular helper cells from blood, taken 7 days after influenza vaccination. Subset: circulating Tfh, non-naive CD4+CXCR5+PD-1+ (ICOS+CD38+ or ICOS-CD38-). The chain recombines TRBV7-7 with TRBJ2-2, with D possibly being TRBD2 (6 bases). CDR3 sequence: CASSQTSFPGELFF. The CDR3 bases are TGTGCTAGCAGCCAGACTAGTTTCCCCGGGGAGCTGTTTTTT.